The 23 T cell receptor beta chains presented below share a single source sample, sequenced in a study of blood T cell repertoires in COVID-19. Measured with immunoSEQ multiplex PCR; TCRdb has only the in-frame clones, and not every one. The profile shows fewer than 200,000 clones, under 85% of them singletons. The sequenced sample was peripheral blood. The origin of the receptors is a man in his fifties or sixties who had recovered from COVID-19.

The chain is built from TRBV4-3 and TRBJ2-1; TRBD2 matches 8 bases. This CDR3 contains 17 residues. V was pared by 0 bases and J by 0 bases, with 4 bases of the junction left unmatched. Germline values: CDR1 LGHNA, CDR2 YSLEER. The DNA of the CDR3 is TGCGCCAGCAGCCAAGATCGTACTAGCGGCTCCTACAATGAGCAGTTCTTC. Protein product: CASSQDRTSGSYNEQFF.

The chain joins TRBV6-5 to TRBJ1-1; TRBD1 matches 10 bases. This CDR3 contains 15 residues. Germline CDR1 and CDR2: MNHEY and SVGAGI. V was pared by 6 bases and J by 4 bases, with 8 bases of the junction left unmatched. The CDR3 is CASRRQTGGFTEAFF. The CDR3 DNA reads TGTGCCAGCAGAAGGCAGACAGGGGGCTTCACTGAAGCTTTCTTT.

CDR3 bases: TGTGCCAGCAGCTTAGGTATGGGGAGGTCCTATAATTCACCCCTCCACTTT. Its translation is CASSLGMGRSYNSPLHF. The V and J genes are TRBV13 and TRBJ1-6; D is unresolved. Trimming took 0 bases from V and 1 from J, leaving 10 bases between them. The germline gives CDR1 PRHDT, CDR2 FYEKMQ (reference sequence). The CDR3 runs 17 residues.

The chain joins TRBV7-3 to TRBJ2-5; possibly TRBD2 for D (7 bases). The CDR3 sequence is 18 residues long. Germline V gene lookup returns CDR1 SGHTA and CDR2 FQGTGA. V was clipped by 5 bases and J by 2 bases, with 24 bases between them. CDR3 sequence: CASSPRGLGGADQETQYF. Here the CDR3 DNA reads TGTGCCAGCAGCCCACGGGGGCTGGGGGGGGCCGATCAAGAGACCCAGTACTTC.

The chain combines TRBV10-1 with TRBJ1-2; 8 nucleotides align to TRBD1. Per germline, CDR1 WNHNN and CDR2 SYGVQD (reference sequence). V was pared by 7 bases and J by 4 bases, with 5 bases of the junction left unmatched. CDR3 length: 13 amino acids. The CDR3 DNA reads TGCGCCAGCAAGAGACAGGGGAGCTATGGCTACACCTTC. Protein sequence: CASKRQGSYGYTF.

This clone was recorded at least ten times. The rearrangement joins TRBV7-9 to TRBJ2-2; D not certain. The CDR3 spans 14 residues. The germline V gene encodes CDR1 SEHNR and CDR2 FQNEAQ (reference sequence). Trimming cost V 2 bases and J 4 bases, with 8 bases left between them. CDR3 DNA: TGTGCCAGCAGCTTATATGGAGCCACCGGGGAGCTGTTTTTT. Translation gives CASSLYGATGELFF.

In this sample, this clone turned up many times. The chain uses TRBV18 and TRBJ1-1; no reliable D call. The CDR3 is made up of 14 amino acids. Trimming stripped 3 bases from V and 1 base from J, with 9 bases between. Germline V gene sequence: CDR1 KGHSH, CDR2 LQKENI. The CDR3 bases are TGTGCCAGCTCACCCGGACGGGAGAACACTGAAGCTTTCTTT. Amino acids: CASSPGRENTEAFF.

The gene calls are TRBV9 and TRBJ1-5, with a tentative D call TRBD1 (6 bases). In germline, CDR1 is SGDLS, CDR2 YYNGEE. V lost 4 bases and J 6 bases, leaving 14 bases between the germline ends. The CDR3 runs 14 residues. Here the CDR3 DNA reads TGTGCCAGCAGCCGTGGACAGAACTCTCAGCCCCAGCATTTT. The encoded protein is CASSRGQNSQPQHF.

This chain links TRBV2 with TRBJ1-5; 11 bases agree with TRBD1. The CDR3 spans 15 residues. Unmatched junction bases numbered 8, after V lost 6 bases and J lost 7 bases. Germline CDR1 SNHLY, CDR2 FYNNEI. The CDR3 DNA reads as TGTGCCAGCAGCGATGGACAGGGGGCGAGGCAGCCCCAGCATTTT. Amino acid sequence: CASSDGQGARQPQHF.

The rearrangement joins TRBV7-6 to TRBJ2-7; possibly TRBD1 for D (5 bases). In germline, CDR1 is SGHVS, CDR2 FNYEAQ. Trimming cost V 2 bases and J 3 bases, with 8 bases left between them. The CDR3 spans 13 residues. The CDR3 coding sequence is TGTGCCAGCAGCTTATCAGGGAACTACGAGCAGTACTTC. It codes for CASSLSGNYEQYF.

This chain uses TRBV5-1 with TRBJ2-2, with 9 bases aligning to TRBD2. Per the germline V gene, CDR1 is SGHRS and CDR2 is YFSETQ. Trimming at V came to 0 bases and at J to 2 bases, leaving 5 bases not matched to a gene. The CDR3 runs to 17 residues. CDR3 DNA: TGCGCCAGCAGCTTGGTGGGTAGCGGGGGAAACACCGGGGAGCTGTTTTTT. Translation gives CASSLVGSGGNTGELFF.

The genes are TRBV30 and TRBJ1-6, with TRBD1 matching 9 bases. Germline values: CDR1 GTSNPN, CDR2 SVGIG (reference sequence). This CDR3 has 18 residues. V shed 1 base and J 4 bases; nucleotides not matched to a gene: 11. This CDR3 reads CAWSEGDRVSGYNSPLHF. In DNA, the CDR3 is TGTGCCTGGAGTGAAGGGGACAGGGTAAGTGGGTATAATTCACCCCTCCACTTT.

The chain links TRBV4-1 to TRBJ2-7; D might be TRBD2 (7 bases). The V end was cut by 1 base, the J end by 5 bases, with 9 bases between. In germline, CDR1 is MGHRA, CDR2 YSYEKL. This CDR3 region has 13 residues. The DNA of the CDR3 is TGCGCCAGCAGCCAAGTAGGGGGGGACGAGCAGTACTTC. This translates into CASSQVGGDEQYF.

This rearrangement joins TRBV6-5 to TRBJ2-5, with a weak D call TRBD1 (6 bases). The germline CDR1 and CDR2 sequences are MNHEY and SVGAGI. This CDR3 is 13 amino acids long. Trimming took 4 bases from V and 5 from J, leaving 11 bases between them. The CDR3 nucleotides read TGTGCCAGCAGTTCCCCAGGGGAGGAGACCCAGTACTTC. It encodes CASSSPGEETQYF.

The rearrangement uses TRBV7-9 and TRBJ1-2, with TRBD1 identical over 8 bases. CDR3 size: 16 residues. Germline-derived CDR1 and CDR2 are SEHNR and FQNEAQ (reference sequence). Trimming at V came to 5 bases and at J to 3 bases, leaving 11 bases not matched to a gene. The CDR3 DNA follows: TGTGCCAGCAGCCCCCCTTGGCAGGGGGCTGACTATGGCTACACCTTC. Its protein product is CASSPPWQGADYGYTF. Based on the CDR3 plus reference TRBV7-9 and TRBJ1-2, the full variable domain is DTGVSQNPRHKITKRGQNVTFRCDPISEHNRLYWYRQTLGQGPEFLTYFQNEAQLEKSRLLSDRFSAERPKGSFSTLEIQRTEQGDSAMYLCASSPPWQGADYGYTFGSGTRLTVV.

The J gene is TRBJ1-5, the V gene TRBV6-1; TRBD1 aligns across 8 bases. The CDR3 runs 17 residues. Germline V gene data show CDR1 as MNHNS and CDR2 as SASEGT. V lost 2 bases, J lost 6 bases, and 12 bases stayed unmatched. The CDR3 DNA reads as TGTGCCAGCAGTGAAAGGCCCACAGGGGGAGGGGGTCAGCCCCAGCATTTT. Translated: CASSERPTGGGGQPQHF.

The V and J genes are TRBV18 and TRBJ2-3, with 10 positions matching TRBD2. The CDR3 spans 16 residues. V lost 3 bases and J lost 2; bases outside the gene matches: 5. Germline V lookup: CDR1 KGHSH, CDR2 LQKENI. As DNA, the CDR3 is TGTGCCAGCTCACCCCGGACTAGCGGCCACACAGATACGCAGTATTTT. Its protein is CASSPRTSGHTDTQYF.

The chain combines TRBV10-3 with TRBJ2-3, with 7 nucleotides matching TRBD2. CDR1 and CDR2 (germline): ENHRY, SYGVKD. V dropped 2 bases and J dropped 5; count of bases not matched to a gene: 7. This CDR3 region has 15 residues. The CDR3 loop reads CAISEVGGIGDTQYF. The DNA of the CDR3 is TGTGCCATCAGTGAGGTGGGGGGGATCGGAGATACGCAGTATTTT.

Written as DNA, the CDR3 is TGTGCCAGCAGCCCAGGGGGGATCCACAATGAGCAGTTCTTC. Translating it yields CASSPGGIHNEQFF. The V and J genes are TRBV9 and TRBJ2-1, with a possible D match to TRBD1 (7 bases). Looked up from germline, CDR1 is SGDLS and CDR2 is YYNGEE. With 4 bases removed from V and 5 bases from J, the gap between germline ends came to 13 bases. There are 14 residues in the CDR3.

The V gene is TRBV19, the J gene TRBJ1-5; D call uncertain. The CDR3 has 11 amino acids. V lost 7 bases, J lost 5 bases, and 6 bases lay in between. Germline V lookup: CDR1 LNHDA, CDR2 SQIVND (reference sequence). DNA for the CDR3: TGTGCCAGTAAGGGAGATCAGCCCCAGCATTTT. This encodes CASKGDQPQHF.

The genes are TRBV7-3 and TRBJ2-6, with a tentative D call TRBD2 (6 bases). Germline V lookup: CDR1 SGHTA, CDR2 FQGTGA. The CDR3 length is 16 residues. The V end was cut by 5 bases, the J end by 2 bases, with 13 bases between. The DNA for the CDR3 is TGTGCCAGCAGCCCTACGTCGGGGGCTGGGGCCAACGTCCTGACTTTC. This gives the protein CASSPTSGAGANVLTF.

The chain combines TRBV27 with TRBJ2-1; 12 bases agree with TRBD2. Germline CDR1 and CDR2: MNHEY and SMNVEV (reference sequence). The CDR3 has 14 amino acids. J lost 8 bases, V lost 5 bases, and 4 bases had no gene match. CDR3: CASSPLAGGYEQFF. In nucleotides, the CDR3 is TGTGCCAGCAGTCCCCTAGCGGGGGGGTATGAGCAGTTCTTC.

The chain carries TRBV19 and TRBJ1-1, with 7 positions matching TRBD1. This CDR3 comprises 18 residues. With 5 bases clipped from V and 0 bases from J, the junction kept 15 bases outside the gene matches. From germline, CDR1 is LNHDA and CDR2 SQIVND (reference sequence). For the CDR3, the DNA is TGTGCCAGTAGTGAACAACCGGGACAGACCGACATGAACACTGAAGCTTTCTTT. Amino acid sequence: CASSEQPGQTDMNTEAFF.